The 10 T cell receptor beta chains below all came from one sample that was sequenced in a study of technical replicates of blood from a few donors. TCRdb's copy holds only in-frame clones and misses some; the assay was immunoSEQ multiplex PCR. The sample holds about 83,000 clones, about 91% seen once. Sequenced material: T cells isolated from PBMCs. The receptors originated from a human donor in good health.

This chain joins TRBV7-6 and TRBJ2-7; TRBD2 agrees at 8 bases. With V trimmed by 1 base and J by 0 bases, 8 bases remained unmatched. The CDR3 has 17 residues. The germline V gene has CDR1 SGHVS and CDR2 FNYEAQ. The CDR3 bases are TGTGCCAGCAGCTTAGGTACCGGGACTAGGGGCTCCTACGAGCAGTACTTC. Amino acids: CASSLGTGTRGSYEQYF.

The gene calls are TRBV11-2 and TRBJ1-4, with a tentative D call TRBD1 (6 bases). Germline V gene sequence: CDR1 SGHAT, CDR2 FQNNGV. The CDR3 is made up of 16 amino acids. Trimming shortened V by 5 bases and J by 4 bases, and 17 bases separated the two germline ends. CDR3 protein: CASSPGTQAFNEKLFF. CDR3 bases: TGTGCCAGCAGCCCGGGGACACAGGCTTTTAATGAAAAACTGTTTTTT.

V and J are TRBV5-1 and TRBJ2-3; TRBD1 matches at 8 bases. Germline values: CDR1 SGHRS, CDR2 YFSETQ. The CDR3 runs 14 residues. The V gene end was trimmed by 3 bases and the J gene end by 3 bases; junction bases not matched to a gene: 3. CDR3 in amino acids: CASSSDRATDTQYF. The DNA of the CDR3 is TGCGCCAGCAGCTCGGACAGGGCTACAGATACGCAGTATTTT.

The rearrangement links TRBV6-5 to TRBJ1-4; 7 bases match TRBD1. Germline V gives CDR1 MNHEY, CDR2 SVGAGI. The V and J ends lost 4 bases and 8 bases, in that order; junction bases with no gene match: 7. The CDR3 runs to 14 residues. The CDR3 coding sequence is TGTGCCAGCAGTTTGACAGGGATAGGGGAAAAACTGTTTTTT. Residues: CASSLTGIGEKLFF.

The CDR3 sequence is CASSLGSTTEAFF. In DNA, the CDR3 is TGTGCCAGCAGCTTGGGGAGTACTACTGAAGCTTTCTTT. The chain joins TRBV5-6 to TRBJ1-1; D not resolved. Between the trimmed V and J ends, which lost 0 bases and 5 bases, there was a span of 8 bases. CDR3 length equals 13 residues. CDR1 and CDR2 (germline): SGHDT, YYEEEE.

The chain carries TRBV27 and TRBJ2-3, with D perhaps TRBD2 (5 bases). The CDR3 length is 14 residues. The germline CDR1 and CDR2 sequences are MNHEY and SMNVEV (reference sequence). Trimming took 4 bases from V and 0 from J, leaving 8 bases between them. In nucleotides, the CDR3 is TGTGCCAGCAGTTCGCGGACTAGCACAGATACGCAGTATTTT. Its translation: CASSSRTSTDTQYF.

V usage is TRBV9 and J usage is TRBJ2-7; tentative D call: TRBD2 (5 bases). Germline V CDR1 and CDR2: SGDLS, YYNGEE. The germline V and J ends were trimmed by 8 bases and 1 base, with 10 bases remaining between them. The CDR3 sequence is 12 residues long. The DNA for the CDR3 is TGTGCCAGTGGTAGCGCTTCCTACGAGCAGTACTTC. Its translation: CASGSASYEQYF. Complete variable domain (other parts from reference TRBV9 and TRBJ2-7): DSGVTQTPKHLITATGQRVTLRCSPRSGDLSVYWYQQSLDQGLQFLIQYYNGEERAKGNILERFSAQQFPDLHSELNLSSLELGDSALYFCASGSASYEQYFGPGTRLTVT.

The gene calls are TRBV28 and TRBJ1-2; 9 nucleotides match TRBD1. The CDR3 has 15 amino acids. CDR1 and CDR2 (germline): MDHEN, SYDVKM. Unmatched junction bases numbered 8, after V lost 7 bases and J lost 2 bases. The CDR3 nucleotides read TGTGCCAGCATTAGTCCCGGGACAGGGAACTATGGCTACACCTTC. Encoded protein: CASISPGTGNYGYTF.

The rearrangement joins TRBV28 to TRBJ2-2; D remains unclear. CDR3 length equals 15 residues. Germline values: CDR1 MDHEN, CDR2 SYDVKM. V lost 3 bases and J 1 base, leaving 9 bases between the germline ends. CDR3 sequence: CASSFATGNTGELFF. Written as DNA, the CDR3 is TGTGCCAGCAGTTTCGCCACGGGGAACACCGGGGAGCTGTTTTTT.

The CDR3 sequence is CASSYTGVSTEAFF. The CDR3 DNA follows: TGCGCCAGCAGCTACACAGGGGTTAGTACTGAAGCTTTCTTT. The chain employs TRBV5-1 and TRBJ1-1; 7 nucleotides line up with TRBD1. CDR3 length equals 14 residues. Germline CDR1 SGHRS, CDR2 YFSETQ. The ends lost 3 bases at V and 5 bases at J; junction bases unmatched: 7.